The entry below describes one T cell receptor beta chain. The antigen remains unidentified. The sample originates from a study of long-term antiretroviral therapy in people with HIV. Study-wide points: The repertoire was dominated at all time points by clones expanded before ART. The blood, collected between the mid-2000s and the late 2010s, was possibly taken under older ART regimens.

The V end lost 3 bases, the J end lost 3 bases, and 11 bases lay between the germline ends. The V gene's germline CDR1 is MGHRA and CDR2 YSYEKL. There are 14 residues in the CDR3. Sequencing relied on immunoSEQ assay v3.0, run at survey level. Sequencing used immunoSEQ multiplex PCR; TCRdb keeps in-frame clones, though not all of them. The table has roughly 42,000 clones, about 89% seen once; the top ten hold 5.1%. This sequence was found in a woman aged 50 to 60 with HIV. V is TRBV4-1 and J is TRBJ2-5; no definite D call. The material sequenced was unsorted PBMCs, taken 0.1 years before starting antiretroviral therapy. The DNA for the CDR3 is TGCGCCAGCAGCCAGAGAGCCAGCGAAGAGACCCAGTACTTC. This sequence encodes CASSQRASEETQYF.